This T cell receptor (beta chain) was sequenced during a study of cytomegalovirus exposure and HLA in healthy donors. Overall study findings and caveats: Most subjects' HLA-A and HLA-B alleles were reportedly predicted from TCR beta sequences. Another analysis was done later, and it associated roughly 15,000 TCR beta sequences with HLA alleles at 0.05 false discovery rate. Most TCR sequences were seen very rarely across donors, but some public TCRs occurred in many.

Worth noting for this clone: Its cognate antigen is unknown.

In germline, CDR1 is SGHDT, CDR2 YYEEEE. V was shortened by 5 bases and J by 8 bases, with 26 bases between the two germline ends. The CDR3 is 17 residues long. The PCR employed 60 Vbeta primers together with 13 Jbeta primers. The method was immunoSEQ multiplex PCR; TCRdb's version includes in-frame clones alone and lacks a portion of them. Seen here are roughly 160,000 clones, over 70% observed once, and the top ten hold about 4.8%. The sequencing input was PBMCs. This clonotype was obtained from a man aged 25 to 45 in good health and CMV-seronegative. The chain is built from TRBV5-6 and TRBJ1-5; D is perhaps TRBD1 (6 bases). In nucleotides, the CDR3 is TGTGCCAGCAGACGACCGATATCCGGGACATCTAAAGAGCCCCAGCATTTT. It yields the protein CASRRPISGTSKEPQHF.